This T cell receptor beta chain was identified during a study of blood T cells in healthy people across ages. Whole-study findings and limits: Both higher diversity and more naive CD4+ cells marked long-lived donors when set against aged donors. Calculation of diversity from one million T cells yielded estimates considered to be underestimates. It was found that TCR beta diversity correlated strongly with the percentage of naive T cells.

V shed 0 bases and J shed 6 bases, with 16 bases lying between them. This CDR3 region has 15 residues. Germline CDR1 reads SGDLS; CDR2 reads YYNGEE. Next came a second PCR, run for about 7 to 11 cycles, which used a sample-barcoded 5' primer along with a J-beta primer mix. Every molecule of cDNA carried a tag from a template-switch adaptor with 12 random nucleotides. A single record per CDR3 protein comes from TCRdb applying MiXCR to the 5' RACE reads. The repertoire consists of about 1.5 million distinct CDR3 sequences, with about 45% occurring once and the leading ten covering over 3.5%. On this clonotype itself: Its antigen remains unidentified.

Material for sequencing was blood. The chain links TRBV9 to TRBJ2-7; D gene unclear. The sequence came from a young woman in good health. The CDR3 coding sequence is TGTGCCAGCAGCGTAGTCCAGGACGGCTCCGGCGAGCAGTACTTC. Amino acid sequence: CASSVVQDGSGEQYF.